Below, one T cell receptor (beta chain) is given with its context. The antigen remains unidentified. The donors were members of the validation cohort comprising about 120 subjects, separate from the approximately 670-subject first cohort. Germline V CDR1 and CDR2: SEHNR, FQNEAQ (reference sequence). J gave up 6 bases and V 3 bases, and 2 bases lay outside the gene matches. The CDR3 covers 14 residues. The data derive from a study of cytomegalovirus exposure and HLA in healthy donors. TCRdb keeps only in-frame clones here, not all; method: immunoSEQ multiplex PCR. The repertoire holds approximately 88,000 clones, with roughly 96% as singletons. Whole-study results and caveats: Most TCR sequences were seen very rarely across donors, but some public TCRs occurred in many. For cytomegalovirus status, the classifier reportedly gave diagnoses with high specificity and sensitivity.

The chain has TRBV7-9 and TRBJ1-4; 9 bases map to TRBD1. The sequenced sample was PBMCs. This TCR was sampled from a woman between 18 and 29 years old in good health and CMV-seronegative. This CDR3 is CASSFGTGYEKLFF. The CDR3 nucleotides are TGTGCCAGCAGCTTCGGGACAGGGTATGAAAAACTGTTTTTT.